These 18 T cell receptor beta chains share one sample of origin, sequenced in a study of tumor and adjacent non-tumor tissue in lung cancer. The library came from three nested PCR rounds adapted from ARM-PCR protocols. MiXCR, run by TCRdb on the multiplex PCR reads, gives a single entry per CDR3 protein. The table records 40,000 to 45,000 distinct CDR3 sequences, 60% of them present only once. This sample's RNA came from whole unsorted tissue. This non-tumor lung sample came from over 3 cm beyond the tumor edge. The specimen sequenced was distant non-tumor lung tissue. The receptors derive from a man aged 50-59 years with non-small cell lung cancer.

This clonotype was detected only once. This CDR3 fails to terminate in the conserved phenylalanine or tryptophan, so it likely reflects a read error. This chain joins TRBV11-2 and TRBJ2-7, with D possibly matching TRBD1 (5 bases). CDR3 length: 16 amino acids. V lost 1 base, J lost 9 bases, and 22 bases lay in between. Germline CDR1 is SGHAT and CDR2 is FQNNGV. The CDR3 here is CASSLALQEQALVQYL. CDR3 nucleotide sequence: TGTGCCAGCAGCTTAGCCCTTCAGGAACAGGCTTTGGTGCAGTACCTC.

Notes on this clonotype: A read error may be the cause here, since a much bigger clone is one base away. The chain links TRBV11-2 to TRBJ2-7, with a possible D match to TRBD2 (5 bases). The CDR3 length is 16 residues. The V gene's germline CDR1 is SGHAT and CDR2 FQNNGV. The CDR3 region is CASSLAATGGGYGQYF. The CDR3 DNA follows: TGTGCCAGCAGCTTAGCTGCGACGGGTGGAGGTTACGGGCAGTACTTC.

The chain recombines TRBV6-1 with TRBJ2-7, with TRBD1 matching over 9 bases. Per the germline V gene, CDR1 is MNHNS and CDR2 is SASEGT. V trimming: 0 bases; J trimming: 5 bases; junction bases outside the gene matches: 2. This CDR3 has 14 residues. The CDR3 nucleotides are TGTGCCAGCAGTGAAGCACAGGGGGCCGACGAGCAGTACTTC. Its translation is CASSEAQGADEQYF.

The chain couples TRBV30 to TRBJ1-5, with 9 bases aligning to TRBD1. CDR3 length equals 15 residues. Looked up from germline, CDR1 is GTSNPN and CDR2 is SVGIG (reference sequence). V lost 1 base, J lost 5 bases, and 6 bases stayed unmatched. The CDR3 nucleotides are TGTGCCTGGAGTGAGGGACAGGGCGAACATCAGCCCCAGCATTTT. It encodes CAWSEGQGEHQPQHF.

V and J are TRBV11-2 and TRBJ2-7, with 9 bases aligning to TRBD1. The V segment lost 0 bases and the J segment 4 bases; nucleotides outside the gene matches: 7. Germline V gives CDR1 SGHAT, CDR2 FQNNGV. The CDR3 runs 16 residues. The CDR3 DNA is TGTGCCAGCAGCTTAGATCCTTGGGGACAGGGATACGAGCAGTACTTC. It is translated as CASSLDPWGQGYEQYF. The full variable domain, rest sourced from reference TRBV11-2 and TRBJ2-7, is EAGVAQSPRYKIIEKRQSVAFWCNPISGHATLYWYQQILGQGPKLLIQFQNNGVVDDSQLPKDRFSAERLKGVDSTLKIQPAKLEDSAVYLCASSLDPWGQGYEQYFGPGTRLTVT.

For this clonotype: Just one base apart from a much larger clone, this may be a read error. The CDR3 protein is CASSETGASLHEQYF. The CDR3 DNA follows: TGTGCCAGCAGTGAAACAGGGGCGTCCCTCCACGAGCAGTACTTC. The V call is TRBV6-1, the J call TRBJ2-7; 7 nucleotides line up with TRBD1. CDR3 length: 15 residues. V was pared by 2 bases and J by 5 bases, with 9 bases of the junction left unmatched. Germline V CDR1 and CDR2: MNHNS, SASEGT.

A remark on this clonotype: A much larger clonotype is one base distant, so this may be a read error. The rearrangement joins TRBV6-5 to TRBJ2-1; D unresolved. V gave up 6 bases and J gave up 7 bases, with 19 bases separating them. The CDR3 is 15 amino acids. From germline, CDR1 is MNHEY and CDR2 SVGAGI. Written as DNA, the CDR3 is TGTGCCAGCAGAGATTACTCCCCCCTGAGGAATGAGCAGTTCTTC. It codes for CASRDYSPLRNEQFF.

This clonotype has at least ten counts. The V gene is TRBV6-2 or TRBV6-3, the J gene TRBJ2-7; D uncertain. From germline, CDR1 is MNHEY and CDR2 SVGEGT. The length of the CDR3 is 13 residues. The V gene lost 6 bases and the J gene lost 3 bases, with 12 bases spanning the gap. The CDR3 here is CASREVAHYEQYF. The CDR3 DNA is TGTGCCAGCAGAGAGGTAGCCCACTACGAGCAGTACTTC.

This clonotype was found a few times. With a much larger clone just one base away, this may be a read error. CDR3 nucleotides: TGTGCCAGCACTTTAGTTGCGGGGGGAGAAGAGACCCAGTACTTC. It yields the protein CASTLVAGGEETQYF. The V call is TRBV12-3 or TRBV12-4, the J call TRBJ2-5; TRBD2 agrees at 8 bases. This CDR3 has 15 amino acids.

The rearrangement links TRBV9 to TRBJ1-1; 11 nucleotides agree with TRBD1. CDR1 and CDR2 (germline): SGDLS, YYNGEE. This CDR3 is built from 13 residues. V lost 7 bases, J lost 4 bases, and 3 bases stayed unmatched. CDR3 protein: CASAGTGGTEAFF. The DNA for the CDR3 is TGTGCCAGCGCCGGGACAGGGGGCACTGAAGCTTTCTTT.

CDR3 bases: TGTGCCGGAAGCAAAGTCAGGGGGCAGGTCGGGGAGCTGTTTTTT. Its protein product is CAGSKVRGQVGELFF. V usage is TRBV6-5 and J usage is TRBJ2-2, with 8 bases fitting TRBD1. Germline V lookup: CDR1 MNHEY, CDR2 SVGAGI. Germline trimming cut 11 bases from V and 7 bases from J; bases unmatched to any gene: 15. The CDR3 is made up of 15 amino acids.

Points on this clonotype: A much larger clonotype is one base distant, so this may be a read error. This chain links TRBV12-3 or TRBV12-4 with TRBJ2-5; D call uncertain. CDR3 size: 14 residues. Written as DNA, the CDR3 is TGTGTCAGCAGTTTAGACCCCGGGCTGGAGACCCAGTACTTC. Residues: CVSSLDPGLETQYF.

This clonotype was observed at least ten times. The chain carries TRBV20-1 and TRBJ2-7; either TRBD1 or TRBD2 may fit D (5 bases each). The CDR3 spans 12 residues. Trimming pared 3 bases from V and 2 bases from J, leaving 8 bases between. The germline V gene has CDR1 DFQATT and CDR2 SNEGSKA (reference sequence). The CDR3 loop is CSARGPTYEQYF. The DNA of the CDR3 is TGCAGTGCTAGGGGACCGACCTACGAGCAGTACTTC.

This clonotype was detected only a few times. A much larger clone sits a single nucleotide away, making a read error possible. Here the CDR3 omits its conserved ending phenylalanine or tryptophan, so a read error is the likely source. CDR3 protein: CATSDLGNYGYTS. The CDR3 nucleotides read TGTGCCACCAGTGATTTGGGAAACTATGGCTACACCTCC. The chain uses TRBV24-1 and TRBJ1-2, with unresolved D. Trimming removed 0 bases from V and 2 bases from J, with 3 bases in between. CDR3 length: 13 residues. Germline V lookup: CDR1 KGHDR, CDR2 SFDVKD.

The chain employs TRBV28 and TRBJ2-7; the D gene could be TRBD1 or TRBD2 (5 bases each). CDR3 length: 14 amino acids. Trimming cost V 10 bases and J 0 bases, with 16 bases left between them. The V gene's germline CDR1 is MDHEN and CDR2 SYDVKM. For the CDR3, the DNA is TGTGCCACCGAATCGGGGCCATCCTCCTACGAGCAGTACTTC. It specifies CATESGPSSYEQYF. Using reference TRBV28 and TRBJ2-7 for the parts outside the CDR3, the full variable domain is DVKVTQSSRYLVKRTGEKVFLECVQDMDHENMFWYRQDPGLGLRLIYFSYDVKMKEKGDIPEGYSVSREKKERFSLILESASTNQTSMYLCATESGPSSYEQYFGPGTRLTVT.

By proportion, this clonotype is medium-sized (0.01 to 0.1%). The V gene is TRBV11-2, the J gene TRBJ2-5; 10 bases are a match to TRBD2. CDR3 size: 14 residues. Germline V lookup: CDR1 SGHAT, CDR2 FQNNGV. J gave up 2 bases and V 8 bases, and 5 bases lay outside the gene matches. The CDR3 coding sequence is TGTGCCAGCGGCCCTAGCGGGGGACAAGAGACCCAGTACTTC. Translating it yields CASGPSGGQETQYF.

This clonotype was picked up many times. The chain carries TRBV5-1 and TRBJ2-3; possibly TRBD2 for D (5 bases). The CDR3 contains 15 residues. With 4 bases removed from V and 1 base from J, the gap between germline ends came to 13 bases. Germline CDR1 is SGHRS and CDR2 is YFSETQ. The CDR3 DNA is TGCGCCAGCAGCCTAGTGGCGGAGGGCACAGATACGCAGTATTTT. It encodes CASSLVAEGTDTQYF.

This clonotype was counted between two and nine times. The chain recombines TRBV7-9 with TRBJ2-1, with 9 bases that match TRBD2. This CDR3 spans 15 amino acids. Germline CDR1 reads SEHNR; CDR2 reads FQNEAQ (reference sequence). Trimming removed 0 bases from V and 5 bases from J; junction bases left unmatched: 2. CDR3 in DNA: TGTGCCAGCAGCTTAGCGCTAGCGGGACACAATGAGCAGTTCTTC. Protein sequence: CASSLALAGHNEQFF.